A selection of T cell receptor beta chains follows, all from one sample in a study of cytomegalovirus exposure and HLA in healthy donors. Only in-frame clones appear in the TCRdb table, and some are missing; sequencing was by immunoSEQ multiplex PCR. This sample has roughly 170,000 clones, with approximately 80% found just once. The sequenced material came from PBMCs. The origin of the receptors is a woman aged 45-59 years in good health and CMV-seropositive. The CDR3 runs from the conserved cysteine through the conserved F or W. The D gene is left open where the match is weak. Expanded clones get a size class; other rows say once, few or many, or leave the size out.

TRBD2 | TRBJ2-1 | few | TRBV7-2 | CASSLASGGFSYNEQFF | TGTGCCAGCAGCTTAGCTAGCGGGGGGTTCTCCTACAATGAGCAGTTCTTC
TRBD1 | TRBJ1-2 | once | TRBV6-6 | CASSVKGGWVDYGYTF | TGTGCCAGCAGCGTCAAAGGGGGCTGGGTTGACTATGGCTACACCTTC
- | TRBJ1-1 | - | TRBV5-1 | CASSPNVGGSAEAFF | TGCGCCAGCAGCCCTAACGTTGGGGGGAGTGCTGAAGCTTTCTTT
- | TRBJ2-1 | - | TRBV7-3 | CASSLTGPPYNEQFF | TGTGCCAGCAGCTTAACCGGTCCTCCCTACAATGAGCAGTTCTTC
- | TRBJ2-1 | - | TRBV7-2 | CASSPNYNEQFF | TGTGCCAGCAGCCCCAATTACAATGAGCAGTTCTTC
- | TRBJ2-1 | few | TRBV14 | CASSQDLSYNEQFF | TGTGCCAGCAGCCAAGACCTCTCCTACAATGAGCAGTTCTTC
- | TRBJ2-7 | - | TRBV11-3 | CASSSGQQGSYEQYF | TGTGCCAGCAGCTCCGGACAGCAGGGCTCCTACGAGCAGTACTTC
TRBD1 | TRBJ2-5 | - | TRBV14 | CASSDAHRGRETQYF | TGTGCCAGCAGCGATGCTCACAGGGGGCGGGAGACCCAGTACTTC
- | TRBJ2-1 | - | TRBV5-1 | CASSPNPTGEYNEQFF | TGCGCCAGCAGCCCCAACCCGACAGGCGAGTACAATGAGCAGTTCTTC
TRBD1 | TRBJ2-7 | - | TRBV7-2 | CASSLRPGQGSEQYF | TGTGCCAGCAGCCTGCGTCCGGGACAGGGTAGCGAGCAGTACTTC
- | TRBJ1-2 | - | TRBV15 | CATSRERSLGSINYGYTF | TGTGCCACCAGCAGAGAACGGTCTTTGGGCAGCATTAACTATGGCTACACCTTC
TRBD1 | TRBJ2-3 | - | TRBV5-5 | CASSLVLRGQAYSTDTQYF | TGTGCCAGCAGCTTGGTACTCAGGGGACAGGCTTATAGCACAGATACGCAGTATTTT
TRBD1 | TRBJ2-3 | - | TRBV30 | CVWDRRTGTSTDTQYF | TGTGTCTGGGACCGGAGGACAGGCACTAGCACAGATACGCAGTATTTT
TRBD2 | TRBJ2-7 | - | TRBV30 | CAGAWTSGSREQYF | TGTGCCGGGGCGTGGACTAGCGGCTCCCGCGAGCAGTACTTC
- | TRBJ2-7 | - | TRBV2 | CASSLSNPYYEQYF | TGTGCCAGCAGTCTGAGCAATCCCTACTACGAGCAGTACTTC
- | TRBJ2-7 | - | TRBV7-9 | CASSPQGAGTYEQYF | TGTGCCAGCAGCCCTCAAGGTGCAGGGACCTACGAGCAGTACTTC
TRBD2 | TRBJ2-7 | - | TRBV27 | CASRSLAETYEQYF | TGTGCCAGCAGGTCCCTAGCGGAGACCTACGAGCAGTACTTC
- | TRBJ2-3 | - | TRBV19 | CASRSELAGATDTQYF | TGTGCCAGTAGGTCGGAATTGGCGGGGGCTACAGATACGCAGTATTTT
TRBD2 | TRBJ2-1 | - | TRBV28 | CASSGISNEQFF | TGTGCCAGTAGCGGGATTTCCAATGAGCAGTTCTTC
- | TRBJ2-7 | - | TRBV5-4 | CASTPGGGSYEQYF | TGTGCCAGCACCCCGGGGGGCGGGAGCTACGAGCAGTACTTC
- | TRBJ2-7 | - | TRBV29-1 | CSAATGSYEQYF | TGCAGCGCTGCCACAGGTTCCTACGAGCAGTACTTC